This T cell receptor (beta chain) appears in the sequencing data of a study of CD8 T cells in ankylosing spondylitis. Whole-study results and caveats: A subset of motif variants has previously been described in the synovial fluid and blood of reactive arthritis. Ankylosing spondylitis blood seemed to carry a telltale TCR beta motif made of several highly homologous variants. Disease-linked clones, CD8+, were relatively rare in peripheral blood.

TCR beta libraries were made by quantitative 5'-RACE with molecular barcodes. TCRdb reprocessed the 5' RACE reads via MiXCR and lists one record per CDR3 protein. The table records approximately 440,000 distinct CDR3 sequences, under 20% of them present only once. Comment on this clonotype: Antigen: not known.

The CDR3 consists of 22 residues. Germline CDR1 is SGHAT and CDR2 is FQDESV (reference sequence). J lost 3 bases, V lost 0 bases, and 23 bases had no gene match. This chain links TRBV11-1 with TRBJ2-3, with 8 bases lining up with TRBD2. This TCR derives from a male donor with ankylosing spondylitis. The sequenced sample consisted of blood, either unsorted or a sorted T cell fraction (not recorded which). The CDR3 DNA sequence: TGTGCCAGCAGCTTAGCGCTTGGACGAGGTCTGCCCGGGGGGGAGGATACAGATACGCAGTATTTT. Translating gives CASSLALGRGLPGGEDTDTQYF.